This TCR beta chain was sequenced during a study of blood T cell repertoires in COVID-19. For the study at large: COVID-19 samples from acute and convalescent phases originated in the United States, Italy and Spain. Nucleic acid was either cDNA or gDNA, and it came from T cells, B-cell-depleted T cells, or PBMCs.

The participants were between about 18 and 90 years old and came from 24 US areas. Donors in Cohort 3 counted as recovered after two negative PCRs, clearance, or symptom resolution. Germline values: CDR1 MGHRA, CDR2 YSYEKL. The CDR3 is 16 residues long. With 0 bases clipped from V and 4 bases from J, the junction kept 6 bases outside the gene matches. Method: immunoSEQ multiplex PCR; TCRdb's copy keeps in-frame clones and lacks some. There are around 300,000 clones in the sample; 75% to 90% occur only once, and approximately 2.5% lies in the top ten. The sequenced sample consisted of PBMCs or T cells enriched from blood (not recorded which). The sequence was collected from a woman younger than 30 who had recovered from COVID-19. The V gene is TRBV4-1, the J gene TRBJ2-5; the match to TRBD1 covers 9 bases. The CDR3, as DNA: TGCGCCAGCAGCCAAGAGCCCGGACAGGGGAGAGAGACCCAGTACTTC. It is translated as CASSQEPGQGRETQYF.